What follows are 11 T cell receptor beta chains derived from one specimen sequenced in a study of cytomegalovirus exposure and HLA in healthy donors. Amplification used 60 Vbeta primers and 13 Jbeta primers. Clones were read by immunoSEQ multiplex PCR, and TCRdb kept only the in-frame ones, dropping some. Among 95,000 to 150,000 clones listed, 77% were seen once. The sequencing input was PBMCs. All receptors come from a human donor in good health.

CDR3 sequence reads: CASSLGRGNTIYF. CDR3 in DNA: TGTGCCAGCAGCTTGGGGCGGGGGAACACCATATATTTT. This chain joins TRBV7-8 and TRBJ1-3; a weak D match, TRBD1 (5 bases). Between the trimmed V and J ends, which lost 3 bases and 7 bases, there was a span of 10 bases. Germline V gene sequence: CDR1 SGHVS, CDR2 FQNEAQ. CDR3 size: 13 residues. Complete variable domain (other parts from reference TRBV7-8 and TRBJ1-3): GAGVSQSPRYKVAKRGQDVALRCDPISGHVSLFWYQQALGQGPEFLTYFQNEAQLDKSGLPSDRFFAERPEGSVSTLKIQRTQQEDSAVYLCASSLGRGNTIYFGEGSWLTVV.

The chain carries TRBV28 and TRBJ2-1, with D possibly matching TRBD2 (5 bases). There are 15 residues in the CDR3. Germline V lookup: CDR1 MDHEN, CDR2 SYDVKM. Trimming cost V 1 base and J 6 bases, with 13 bases left between them. DNA for the CDR3: TGTGCCAGCAGTTTATTCAGCGGAGTTTTCAATGAGCAGTTCTTC. Protein: CASSLFSGVFNEQFF.

The chain has TRBV6-1 and TRBJ1-4; 7 bases fit TRBD1. The trim removed 1 base at V and 8 bases at J, leaving 4 bases unmatched. Germline-derived CDR1 and CDR2 are MNHNS and SASEGT. The CDR3 has 14 residues. CDR3 in amino acids: CASSEGQGEEKLFF. The CDR3 bases are TGTGCCAGCAGTGAAGGTCAGGGGGAAGAAAAACTGTTTTTT.

The chain uses TRBV6-1 and TRBJ2-2; 9 positions match TRBD1. The J segment lost 4 bases and the V segment lost 6 bases, leaving 6 bases of the junction unmatched. The CDR3 spans 15 residues. Looked up from germline, CDR1 is MNHNS and CDR2 is SASEGT. CDR3 in DNA: TGTGCCAGCAGGCTACAGGGGGCGGGCACCGGGGAGCTGTTTTTT. Encoded protein: CASRLQGAGTGELFF.

The chain is built from TRBV5-4 and TRBJ1-2; D may be TRBD1 (5 bases). The CDR3 extends over 14 amino acids. Per the germline V gene, CDR1 is SGHNT and CDR2 is YYREEE (reference sequence). Trimming left V 4 bases short and J 2 bases short, with 12 bases between. CDR3 loop: CASSLKEGNYGYTF. CDR3 DNA sequence: TGTGCCAGCAGCCTAAAGGAGGGGAACTATGGCTACACCTTC. The full variable domain, its missing parts supplied by reference TRBV5-4 and TRBJ1-2, is ETGVTQSPTHLIKTRGQQVTLRCSSQSGHNTVSWYQQALGQGPQFIFQYYREEENGRGNFPPRFSGLQFPNYSSELNVNALELDDSALYLCASSLKEGNYGYTFGSGTRLTVV.

The chain recombines TRBV18 with TRBJ1-1; a possible D gene is TRBD1 (6 bases). Germline CDR1 KGHSH, CDR2 LQKENI. The CDR3 sequence is 14 residues long. The V end was cut by 5 bases, the J end by 0 bases, with 10 bases between. CDR3 sequence: CASSYREMNTEAFF. DNA of the CDR3: TGTGCCAGCTCATACAGGGAAATGAACACTGAAGCTTTCTTT.

The V call is TRBV28, the J call TRBJ2-6; unclear D gene. The CDR3 loop spans 14 amino acids. V lost 4 bases to trimming and J lost 2 bases, with 6 bases between them. Per germline, CDR1 MDHEN and CDR2 SYDVKM. Written as DNA, the CDR3 is TGTGCCAGCAGTTATCAGACTGGGGCCAACGTCCTGACTTTC. Protein sequence: CASSYQTGANVLTF.

CDR3 DNA sequence: TGTGCCATCAGTGGTGGACAGGGGTACGAGCAGTACTTC. It codes for CAISGGQGYEQYF. The rearrangement links TRBV10-3 to TRBJ2-7; TRBD1 matches at 9 bases. V gave up 4 bases and J gave up 4 bases; unmatched junction bases: 2. This CDR3 comprises 13 residues. Germline CDR1 and CDR2: ENHRY and SYGVKD.

The rearrangement uses TRBV18 and TRBJ2-5; 10 bases line up with TRBD2. This CDR3 region has 14 residues. The J segment lost 1 base and the V segment lost 6 bases, leaving 2 bases of the junction unmatched. Germline assignment: CDR1 KGHSH and CDR2 LQKENI. For the CDR3, the DNA is TGTGCCAGCTCCGGGACTAGCGTCCAAGAGACCCAGTACTTC. Its translation: CASSGTSVQETQYF.

In regard to this clone: Since the CDR3 does not end with the conserved phenylalanine or tryptophan, this likely comes from a read error. This chain links TRBV5-1 with TRBJ2-7; 8 positions agree with TRBD2. The CDR3 runs to 14 residues. The germline gives CDR1 SGHRS, CDR2 YFSETQ. The DNA for the CDR3 is TGCGCCAGTAGCTCCTCAGCGGGAGTAATCGAGCAGTACCTC. Translation gives CASSSSAGVIEQYL.

This chain connects TRBV6-1 to TRBJ1-1; 7 positions match TRBD1. The junction had 10 bases not matched to a gene; V was cut back by 4 bases and J by 2 bases. Looked up from germline, CDR1 is MNHNS and CDR2 is SASEGT. The CDR3 spans 16 residues. The CDR3 loop is CASSVDTGVLNTEAFF. Here the CDR3 DNA reads TGTGCCAGCAGTGTCGACACAGGGGTACTTAACACTGAAGCTTTCTTT.